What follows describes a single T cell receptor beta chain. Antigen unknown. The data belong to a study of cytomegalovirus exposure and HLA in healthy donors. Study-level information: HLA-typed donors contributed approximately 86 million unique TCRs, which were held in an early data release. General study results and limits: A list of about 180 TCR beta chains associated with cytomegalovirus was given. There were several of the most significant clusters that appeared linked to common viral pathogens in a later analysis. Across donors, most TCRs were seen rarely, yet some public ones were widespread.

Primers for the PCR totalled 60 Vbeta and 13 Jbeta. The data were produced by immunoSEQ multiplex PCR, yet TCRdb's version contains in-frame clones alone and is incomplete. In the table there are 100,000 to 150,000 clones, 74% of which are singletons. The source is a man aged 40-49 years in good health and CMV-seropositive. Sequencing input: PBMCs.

The CDR3: CASSLHIRDTGELFF. The CDR3 bases are TGTGCCAGCAGCCTGCACATCAGGGATACCGGGGAGCTGTTTTTT. This rearrangement joins TRBV5-8 to TRBJ2-2, with D possibly matching TRBD1 (5 bases). V lost 4 bases, J lost 5 bases, and 15 bases lay in between. Germline V gene lookup returns CDR1 SGHTS and CDR2 YDEGEE. The CDR3 runs to 15 residues.